Listed below are T cell receptor beta chains from one sample, sequenced in a study of blood T cell repertoires in COVID-19. Sequencing was performed with immunoSEQ multiplex PCR; in TCRdb, only in-frame clones are kept and a portion is missing. Among about 200,000 clones listed, 70% to 90% were seen once. Sequenced input: peripheral blood. The receptors originated from a woman aged 80 or older with acute or convalescent COVID-19. Both conserved end residues are part of each CDR3. Fields, in order: J gene, V gene, clone size, D gene, CDR3 DNA, CDR3 protein. The D gene is left open where the match is weak. Size is omitted from some rows. Given values are once, few, many or a class for expanded clones.

>TRBJ2-7|TRBV18|.|.
TGTGCCAGCTCACCGGCTAGTCTCCTCGAGCAGTACTTC
CASSPASLLEQYF
>TRBJ1-1|TRBV25-1|.|TRBD1
TGTGCCAGCAGTGAGACGGGAGTAAACAGGGGCACTGAAGCTTTCTTT
CASSETGVNRGTEAFF
>TRBJ2-2|TRBV12-5|.|.
TGTGCTAGTGGTCGAGGGAGTGCCGGGGAGCTGTTTTTT
CASGRGSAGELFF
>TRBJ1-3|TRBV9|.|TRBD1
TGTGCCAGCAGCACCACCGGGACAGGGTCTGGAAACACCATATATTTT
CASSTTGTGSGNTIYF
>TRBJ1-2|TRBV4-3|.|TRBD1
TGCGCCAGCAGCCCGGGGACAGGAGGGACCTATGGCTACACCTTC
CASSPGTGGTYGYTF
>TRBJ2-1|TRBV12-5|.|.
TGTGCTAGTCGGTTTTCCCGGGGCAATGAGCAGTTCTTC
CASRFSRGNEQFF
>TRBJ1-6|TRBV5-6|few|.
TGTGCCAGCAGCTCCCAGGGGATAAGCTCCTATAATTCACCCCTCCACTTT
CASSSQGISSYNSPLHF
>TRBJ2-2|TRBV6-6|few|TRBD1
TGTGCCAGCAGTTACTCGATGACAGGGATCACCGGGGAGCTGTTTTTT
CASSYSMTGITGELFF
>TRBJ2-6|TRBV18|.|.
TGTGCCAGCTCACCAGGAGGGGCTGGGGCCAACGTCCTGACTTTC
CASSPGGAGANVLTF
>TRBJ2-6|TRBV5-8|.|.
TGTGCCAGCAGTAACGGGAACTCTGGGGCCAACGTCCTGACTTTC
CASSNGNSGANVLTF
>TRBJ1-2|TRBV30|.|.
TGTGCCTGGACCCCGGGGGGTTACTATGGCTACACCTTC
CAWTPGGYYGYTF
>TRBJ1-1|TRBV5-5|.|.
TGTGCCAGCAGCTTGTTGCCAGGGCGAATGAACACTGAAGCTTTCTTT
CASSLLPGRMNTEAFF
>TRBJ1-4|TRBV25-1|.|.
TGTGCCAGCAGTGAACCGCATAGTGGTGAAAAACTGTTTTTT
CASSEPHSGEKLFF
>TRBJ2-1|TRBV11-2|.|TRBD2
TGTGCCAGCAGCTTCGTGGCTTTGGTGGACGGGAGGGGATACAATGAGCAGTTCTTC
CASSFVALVDGRGYNEQFF
>TRBJ2-1|TRBV18|few|TRBD2
TGTGCCAGCTCCCGAGTACAACTAGCGGGCAACAATGAGCAGTTCTTC
CASSRVQLAGNNEQFF
>TRBJ2-2|TRBV7-2|.|TRBD2
TGTGCCAGCAGCTATCTAGCGGGAGGAGCCGGGGAGCTGTTTTTT
CASSYLAGGAGELFF
>TRBJ1-5|TRBV29-1|.|.
TGCAGCGTTGGCGGGGCTGGTCAGCCCCAGCATTTT
CSVGGAGQPQHF
>TRBJ2-1|TRBV4-1|.|TRBD2
TGCGCCAGCAGCCAAGAATGGACTAGCGGGAGGCTGGGGGGATCCTACAATGAGCAGTTCTTC
CASSQEWTSGRLGGSYNEQFF
>TRBJ2-5|TRBV4-2|.|TRBD2
TGTGCCAGCAGCCACGGTCAGGGTAGCGGGAGGGTTAAAGAGACCCAGTACTTC
CASSHGQGSGRVKETQYF
>TRBJ1-3|TRBV7-2|.|.
TGTGCCAGCAGCTTAGGTCCACAGGGAGCTGGAAACACCATATATTTT
CASSLGPQGAGNTIYF
>TRBJ2-3|TRBV7-2|.|TRBD2
TGTGCCACGGGACTAGCGGGGCCCACAGATACGCAGTATTTT
CATGLAGPTDTQYF
>TRBJ1-3|TRBV4-2|.|.
TGTGCCAGCAGCCAAGACGGGTCCTCTGGAAACACCATATATTTT
CASSQDGSSGNTIYF
>TRBJ2-1|TRBV7-3|.|TRBD2
TGTGCCAGCAGCTTAGGAGCGGGACGGTGGAATGAGCAGTTCTTC
CASSLGAGRWNEQFF
>TRBJ1-2|TRBV28|.|.
TGTGCCAGCAGTTTATTGGACAGAATCTACACCTTC
CASSLLDRIYTF
>TRBJ1-4|TRBV18|.|.
TGTGCCAGCTCACCGGACAGACGGTATGAAAAACTGTTTTTT
CASSPDRRYEKLFF
>TRBJ1-1|TRBV5-4|.|.
TGTGCCAGCAGCTTGGACGTACAGATGAACACTGAAGCTTTCTTT
CASSLDVQMNTEAFF
>TRBJ1-1|TRBV28|.|.
TGTGCCAGCAGAAGAACAGGTTTTCGTACTGAAGCTTTCTTT
CASRRTGFRTEAFF
>TRBJ2-2|TRBV10-3|.|TRBD2
TGTGCCACCCAACCGACTAGCGGGAGAGAGGACACCGGGGAGCTGTTTTTT
CATQPTSGREDTGELFF
>TRBJ1-2|TRBV25-1|.|.
TGTGCCAGCAGTGAATATGGGGCGGCTCTGGACTATGGCTACACCTTC
CASSEYGAALDYGYTF
>TRBJ2-7|TRBV6-5|.|.
TGTGCCAGCAGCCGGTCCGGGGATACCTACGAGCAGTACTTC
CASSRSGDTYEQYF
>TRBJ2-5|TRBV11-2|once|TRBD1
TGTGCCAGCAGACGGGACAGTGAAGAGACCCAGTACTTC
CASRRDSEETQYF
>TRBJ2-1|TRBV28|.|TRBD2
TGTGCCAGCCTTAGCGGGTTGGGAACCCAGTTCTTC
CASLSGLGTQFF
>TRBJ1-4|TRBV9|.|.
TGTGCCAGCAGCGTAGCTAGTGGGGCGTCAGTAACTAATGAAAAACTGTTTTTT
CASSVASGASVTNEKLFF
>TRBJ1-1|TRBV6-5|.|TRBD1
TGTGCCAGCAGAGGGACAGGAAACACTGAAGCTTTCTTT
CASRGTGNTEAFF
>TRBJ2-5|TRBV27|once|.
TGTGCCAGCGGGGAACAGGGCGGCGAGACCCAGTACTTC
CASGEQGGETQYF
>TRBJ1-1|TRBV19|.|.
TGTGCCAGTAGTATGGCCCTAGGCATGAACACTGAAGCTTTCTTT
CASSMALGMNTEAFF
>TRBJ1-5|TRBV4-1|.|.
TGCGCCAGCAGCCAGGTTGACAGCCGCAATCAGCCCCAGCATTTT
CASSQVDSRNQPQHF
>TRBJ2-7|TRBV18|.|TRBD2
TGTGCCAGCTCACCAGCGGGAGGGCCAGGCGAGCAGTACTTC
CASSPAGGPGEQYF
>TRBJ2-7|TRBV12-3/TRBV12-4|.|.
TGTGCCAGCAGCCCAAGCGCATACGAGCAGTACTTC
CASSPSAYEQYF
>TRBJ1-2|TRBV4-3|.|TRBD1
TGCGCCAGCAGCGCACAGGGGCGGACGACGAAATTAAATGGCTACACCTTC
CASSAQGRTTKLNGYTF
>TRBJ2-3|TRBV15|.|.
TGTGCCACCCAGCGCTCTAGCACAGATACGCAGTATTTT
CATQRSSTDTQYF
>TRBJ2-7|TRBV11-2|.|.
TGTGCCAGCAGCTTAGATCTACCCCGCTATTACGAGCAGTACTTC
CASSLDLPRYYEQYF
>TRBJ1-4|TRBV7-2|.|TRBD1
TGTGCCAGCAGCCCCCAGACAGGGACTAATGAAAAACTGTTTTTT
CASSPQTGTNEKLFF
>TRBJ1-4|TRBV7-2|few|.
TGTGCCAGCAGCGCAGGGTTCGGCGAAAAACTGTTTTTT
CASSAGFGEKLFF
>TRBJ2-3|TRBV11-2|.|TRBD2
TGTGCCAGCAGCTTATCGGGGGGAGATACGCAGTATTTT
CASSLSGGDTQYF
>TRBJ1-2|TRBV12-3/TRBV12-4|.|.
TGTGCCAGCAGTGGGACTGGGGGGTATGGCTACACCTTC
CASSGTGGYGYTF
>TRBJ2-1|TRBV10-3|.|.
TGTGCCATCAGTGAGTCGGGGATAGCGTCGTACAATGAGCAGTTCTTC
CAISESGIASYNEQFF
>TRBJ1-1|TRBV30|once|.
TGTGCCTCGAGGAGGGTGAACACTGAAGCTTTCTTT
CASRRVNTEAFF
>TRBJ1-1|TRBV23-1|few|.
TGCGCCAGCAGTCTTCGGACACGGTTCGCTGAAGCTTTCTTT
CASSLRTRFAEAFF
>TRBJ2-5|TRBV25-1|.|.
TGTGCCAGCAGTTTGACTACCCAAGAGACCCAGTACTTC
CASSLTTQETQYF
>TRBJ2-7|TRBV7-2|.|.
TGTGCCAGCACCCTGTTGAGGGATGGCGAGCAGTACTTC
CASTLLRDGEQYF
>TRBJ1-3|TRBV10-3|.|.
TGTGCCATCAGTGTTGGGAGGAGAAGGGGCGCTTATGGAAACACCATATATTTT
CAISVGRRRGAYGNTIYF
>TRBJ2-7|TRBV5-4|few|.
TGTGCCAGCAGCCAGGGCGAATCCTACGAGCAGTACTTC
CASSQGESYEQYF
>TRBJ2-5|TRBV6-2/TRBV6-3|.|.
TGTGCCAGCAGTTCGGCGGGACAGCCTCAAGAGACCCAGTACTTC
CASSSAGQPQETQYF
>TRBJ2-1|TRBV24-1|.|.
TGTGCCACCAGTGATTTGGAGGCGGACTCCTACAATGAGCAGTTCTTC
CATSDLEADSYNEQFF
>TRBJ1-5|TRBV2|.|TRBD1
TGTGCCAGCCGACAGGGAGAGGGTCAGCCCCAGCATTTT
CASRQGEGQPQHF
>TRBJ1-2|TRBV4-3|once|.
TGCGCCAGCAGCCATGGGGGAGGGGCTCCAAACTATGGCTACACCTTC
CASSHGGGAPNYGYTF